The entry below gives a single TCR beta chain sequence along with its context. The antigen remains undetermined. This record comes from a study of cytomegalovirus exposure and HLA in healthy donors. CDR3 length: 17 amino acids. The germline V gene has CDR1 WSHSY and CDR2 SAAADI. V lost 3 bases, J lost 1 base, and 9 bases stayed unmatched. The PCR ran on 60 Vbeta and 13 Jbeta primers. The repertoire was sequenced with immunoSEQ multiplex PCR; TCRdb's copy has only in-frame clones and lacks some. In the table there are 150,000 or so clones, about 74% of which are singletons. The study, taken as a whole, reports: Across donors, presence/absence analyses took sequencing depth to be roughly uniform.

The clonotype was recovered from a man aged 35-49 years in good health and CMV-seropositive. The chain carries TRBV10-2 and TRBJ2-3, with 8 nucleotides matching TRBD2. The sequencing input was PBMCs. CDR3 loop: CASSDAPGLGGTDTQYF. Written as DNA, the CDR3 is TGCGCCAGCAGTGATGCACCGGGACTAGGTGGCACAGATACGCAGTATTTT.